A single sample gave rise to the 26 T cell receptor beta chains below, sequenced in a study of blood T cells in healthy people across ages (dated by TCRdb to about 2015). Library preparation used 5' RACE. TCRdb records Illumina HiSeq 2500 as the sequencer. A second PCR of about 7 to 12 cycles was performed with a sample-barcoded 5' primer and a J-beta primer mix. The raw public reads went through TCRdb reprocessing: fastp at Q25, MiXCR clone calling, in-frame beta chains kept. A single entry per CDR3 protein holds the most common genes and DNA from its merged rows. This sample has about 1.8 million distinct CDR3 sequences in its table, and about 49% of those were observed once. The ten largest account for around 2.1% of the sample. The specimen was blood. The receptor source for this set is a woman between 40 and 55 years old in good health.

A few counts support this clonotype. The CDR3 sequence: CASSQTLAGGADTQYF. The CDR3 DNA follows: TGTGCCAGCAGCCAAACGCTAGCGGGGGGGGCAGATACGCAGTATTTT. The rearrangement uses TRBV3-1 and TRBJ2-3; TRBD2 matches at 12 bases. The V gene end was trimmed by 2 bases and the J gene end by 4 bases; junction bases not matched to a gene: 4. The CDR3 contains 16 residues. The V gene's germline CDR1 is LGHDT and CDR2 YNNKEL (reference sequence).

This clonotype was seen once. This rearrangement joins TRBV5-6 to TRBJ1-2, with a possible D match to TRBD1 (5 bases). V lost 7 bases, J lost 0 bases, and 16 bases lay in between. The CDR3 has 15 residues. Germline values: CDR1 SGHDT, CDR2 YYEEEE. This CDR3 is CASHRQGRANYGYTF. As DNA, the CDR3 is TGTGCCAGCCACCGTCAGGGCAGAGCTAACTATGGCTACACCTTC. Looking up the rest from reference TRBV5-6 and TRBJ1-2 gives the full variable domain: DAGVTQSPTHLIKTRGQQVTLRCSPKSGHDTVSWYQQALGQGPQFIFQYYEEEERQRGNFPDRFSGHQFPNYSSELNVNALLLGDSALYLCASHRQGRANYGYTFGSGTRLTVV.

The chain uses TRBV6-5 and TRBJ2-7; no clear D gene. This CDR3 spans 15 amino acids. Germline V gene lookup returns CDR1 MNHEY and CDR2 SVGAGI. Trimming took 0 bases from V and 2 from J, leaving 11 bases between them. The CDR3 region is CASSYSGDLTYEQYF. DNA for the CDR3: TGTGCCAGCAGTTACTCTGGCGACCTGACCTACGAGCAGTACTTC.

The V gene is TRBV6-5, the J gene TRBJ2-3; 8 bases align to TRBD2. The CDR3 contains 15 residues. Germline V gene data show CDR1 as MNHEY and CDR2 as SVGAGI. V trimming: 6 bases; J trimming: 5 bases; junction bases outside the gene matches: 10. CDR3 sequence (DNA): TGTGCCAGCAGCCTTCTTGGACTAGCCGGAGATACGCAGTATTTT. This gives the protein CASSLLGLAGDTQYF.

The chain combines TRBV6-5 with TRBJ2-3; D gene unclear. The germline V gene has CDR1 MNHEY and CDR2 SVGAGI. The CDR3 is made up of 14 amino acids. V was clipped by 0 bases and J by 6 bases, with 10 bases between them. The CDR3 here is CASSYSNWFDTQYF. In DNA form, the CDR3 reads TGTGCCAGCAGTTACTCGAACTGGTTTGATACGCAGTATTTT.

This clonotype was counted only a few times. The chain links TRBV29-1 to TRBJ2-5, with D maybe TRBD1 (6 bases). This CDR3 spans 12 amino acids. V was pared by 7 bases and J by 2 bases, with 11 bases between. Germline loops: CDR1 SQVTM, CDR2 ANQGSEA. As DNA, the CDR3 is TGCAGCGGTGGACAGACTCAAGAGACCCAGTACTTC. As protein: CSGGQTQETQYF.

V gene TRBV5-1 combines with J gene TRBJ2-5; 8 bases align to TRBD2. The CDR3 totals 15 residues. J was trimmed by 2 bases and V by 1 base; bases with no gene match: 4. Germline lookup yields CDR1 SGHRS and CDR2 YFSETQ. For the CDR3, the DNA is TGCGCCAGCAGCTTGTGGCTAGCGGGTCAAGAGACCCAGTACTTC. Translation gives CASSLWLAGQETQYF.

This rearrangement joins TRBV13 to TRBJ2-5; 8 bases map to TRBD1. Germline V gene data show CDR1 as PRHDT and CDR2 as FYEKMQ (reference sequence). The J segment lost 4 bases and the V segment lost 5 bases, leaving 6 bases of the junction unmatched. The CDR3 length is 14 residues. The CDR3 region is CASSTTRGPETQYF. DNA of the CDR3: TGTGCCAGCAGCACAACCAGGGGGCCAGAGACCCAGTACTTC. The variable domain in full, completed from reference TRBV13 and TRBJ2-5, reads AAGVIQSPRHLIKEKRETATLKCYPIPRHDTVYWYQQGPGQDPQFLISFYEKMQSDKGSIPDRFSAQQFSDYHSELNMSSLELGDSALYFCASSTTRGPETQYFGPGTRLLVL.

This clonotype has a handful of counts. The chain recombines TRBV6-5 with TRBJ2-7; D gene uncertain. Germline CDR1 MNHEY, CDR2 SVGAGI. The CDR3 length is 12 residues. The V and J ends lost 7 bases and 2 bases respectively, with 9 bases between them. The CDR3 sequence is CASMSPPYEQYF. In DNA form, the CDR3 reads TGTGCCAGCATGAGTCCACCCTACGAGCAGTACTTC.

The CDR3 DNA is TGTGCCAGCAGCTTACGGATCAACTACGAGCAGTACTTC. Protein sequence: CASSLRINYEQYF. The V gene is TRBV7-2, the J gene TRBJ2-7; D remains ambiguous. The CDR3 length is 13 residues. The V gene lost 2 bases and the J gene lost 3 bases, with 8 bases spanning the gap. Germline CDR1 is SGHTA and CDR2 is FQGNSA.

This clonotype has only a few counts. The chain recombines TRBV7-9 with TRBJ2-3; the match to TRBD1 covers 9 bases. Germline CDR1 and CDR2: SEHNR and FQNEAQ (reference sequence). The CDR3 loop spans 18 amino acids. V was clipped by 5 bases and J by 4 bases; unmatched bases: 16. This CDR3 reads CASSPPLGTGYSSDTQYF. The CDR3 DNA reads TGTGCCAGCAGCCCCCCGCTAGGGACAGGGTACTCATCAGATACGCAGTATTTT.

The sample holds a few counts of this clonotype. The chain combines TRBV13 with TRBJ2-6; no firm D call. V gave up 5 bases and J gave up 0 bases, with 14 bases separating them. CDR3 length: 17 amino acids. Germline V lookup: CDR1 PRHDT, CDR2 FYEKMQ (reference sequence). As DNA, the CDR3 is TGTGCCAGCAGCCTTTCAGGACGGTTCTCTGGGGCCAACGTCCTGACTTTC. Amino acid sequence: CASSLSGRFSGANVLTF.

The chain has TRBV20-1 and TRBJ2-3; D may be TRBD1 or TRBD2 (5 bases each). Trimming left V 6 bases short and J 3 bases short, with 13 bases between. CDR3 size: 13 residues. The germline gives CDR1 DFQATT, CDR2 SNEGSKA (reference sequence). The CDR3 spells CSASPRGTDTQYF. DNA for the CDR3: TGCAGTGCCAGCCCGAGGGGTACAGATACGCAGTATTTT.

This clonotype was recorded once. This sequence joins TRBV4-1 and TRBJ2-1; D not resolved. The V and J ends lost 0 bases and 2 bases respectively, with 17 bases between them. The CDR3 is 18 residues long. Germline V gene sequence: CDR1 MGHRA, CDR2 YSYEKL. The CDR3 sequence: CASSQDEPARAPYNEQFF. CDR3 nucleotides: TGCGCCAGCAGCCAAGATGAACCGGCAAGGGCCCCCTACAATGAGCAGTTCTTC.

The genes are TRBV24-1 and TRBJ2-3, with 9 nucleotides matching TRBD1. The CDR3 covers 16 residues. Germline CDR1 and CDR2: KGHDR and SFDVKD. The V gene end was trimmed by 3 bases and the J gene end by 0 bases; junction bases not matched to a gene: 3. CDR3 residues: CATSDGTGPSTDTQYF. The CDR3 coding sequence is TGTGCCACCAGTGATGGGACAGGGCCTAGCACAGATACGCAGTATTTT.

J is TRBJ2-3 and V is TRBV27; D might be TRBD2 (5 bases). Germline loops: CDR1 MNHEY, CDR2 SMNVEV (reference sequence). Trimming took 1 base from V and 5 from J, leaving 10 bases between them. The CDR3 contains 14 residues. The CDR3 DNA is TGTGCCAGCAGTTTATATGGAGGTATAGATACGCAGTATTTT. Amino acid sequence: CASSLYGGIDTQYF.

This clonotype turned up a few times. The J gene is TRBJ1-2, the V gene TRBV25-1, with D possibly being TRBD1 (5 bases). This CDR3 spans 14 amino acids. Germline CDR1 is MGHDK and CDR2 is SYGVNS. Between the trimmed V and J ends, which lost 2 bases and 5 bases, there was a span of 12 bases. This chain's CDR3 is CASSEGGAVYGYTF. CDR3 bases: TGTGCCAGCAGTGAAGGAGGGGCAGTTTATGGCTACACCTTC.

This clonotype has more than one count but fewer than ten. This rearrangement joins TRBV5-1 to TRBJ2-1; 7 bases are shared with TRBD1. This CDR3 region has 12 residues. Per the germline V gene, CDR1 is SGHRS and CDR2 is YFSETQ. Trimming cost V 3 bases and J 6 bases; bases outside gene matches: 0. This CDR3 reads CASSWDSNEQFF. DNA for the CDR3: TGCGCCAGCAGCTGGGACAGCAATGAGCAGTTCTTC.

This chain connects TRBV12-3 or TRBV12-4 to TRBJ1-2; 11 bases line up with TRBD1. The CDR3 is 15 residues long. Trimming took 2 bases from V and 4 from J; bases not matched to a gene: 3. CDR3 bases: TGTGCCAGCAGTTTAAGGGACAGGGGGAGCTATGGCTACACCTTC. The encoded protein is CASSLRDRGSYGYTF.

CDR3 in DNA: TGTGCCAGCAGTTTATTCTCCCCAGGGCCGGGCGAGCAGTACTTC. Amino acid sequence: CASSLFSPGPGEQYF. This rearrangement joins TRBV27 to TRBJ2-1, with D possibly matching TRBD1 (5 bases). Matching the DNA end better, TRBJ2-7 makes the J call doubtful. The CDR3 covers 15 residues. CDR1 MNHEY and CDR2 SMNVEV come from the germline V gene (reference sequence).

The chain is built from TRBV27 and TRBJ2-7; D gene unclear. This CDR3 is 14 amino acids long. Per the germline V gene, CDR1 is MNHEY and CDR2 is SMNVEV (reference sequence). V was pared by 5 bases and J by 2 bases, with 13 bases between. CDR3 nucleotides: TGTGCCAGCAGTCCCTCAGCCGGAACCTACGAGCAGTACTTC. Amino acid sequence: CASSPSAGTYEQYF.

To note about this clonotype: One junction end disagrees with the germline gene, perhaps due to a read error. In DNA, the CDR3 is TGTGCTAGCAGCCTAGGGGAGGGTGTTGGCGAGCAGTACTTC. Its protein product is CASSLGEGVGEQYF. The chain couples TRBV7-7 to TRBJ2-5; 7 nucleotides agree with TRBD2. The J call may be in error: the DNA end matches TRBJ2-7 better. Germline loops: CDR1 SSHAT, CDR2 FNYEAQ (reference sequence). This CDR3 is 14 amino acids long.

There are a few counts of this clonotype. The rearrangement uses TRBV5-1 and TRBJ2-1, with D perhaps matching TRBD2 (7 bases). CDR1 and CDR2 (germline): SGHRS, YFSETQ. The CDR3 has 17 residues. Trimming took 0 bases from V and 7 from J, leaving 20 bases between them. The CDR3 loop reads CASSLAEVGGARNEQFF. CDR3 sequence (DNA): TGCGCCAGCAGCTTGGCCGAGGTGGGGGGGGCGAGGAATGAGCAGTTCTTC.

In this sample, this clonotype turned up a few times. The CDR3: CSARNDRINYEQYF. Written as DNA, the CDR3 is TGCAGTGCTAGGAACGACAGGATAAACTACGAGCAGTACTTC. The chain couples TRBV20-1 to TRBJ2-5; tentatively, D is TRBD1 (6 bases). The J call may not be correct, given that the DNA end is closer to TRBJ2-7. The CDR3 runs 14 residues. The V gene's germline CDR1 is DFQATT and CDR2 SNEGSKA (reference sequence).

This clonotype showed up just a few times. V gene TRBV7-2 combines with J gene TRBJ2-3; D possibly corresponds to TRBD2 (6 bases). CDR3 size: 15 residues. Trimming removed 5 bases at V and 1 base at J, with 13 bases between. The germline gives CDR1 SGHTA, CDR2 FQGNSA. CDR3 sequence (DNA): TGTGCCAGCAGCAAAGAGGGCGGGGGCACAGATACGCAGTATTTT. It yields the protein CASSKEGGGTDTQYF.

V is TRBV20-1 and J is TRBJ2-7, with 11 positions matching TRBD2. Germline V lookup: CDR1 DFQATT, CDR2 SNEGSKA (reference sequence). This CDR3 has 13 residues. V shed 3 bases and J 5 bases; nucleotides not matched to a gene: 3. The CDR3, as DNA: TGCAGTGCTAGTACACTAGCGGGGGACGAGCAGTACTTC. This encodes CSASTLAGDEQYF.